One and the same sample provided the 32 T cell receptor beta chains below, sequenced in a study of cytomegalovirus exposure and HLA in healthy donors. This table comes from immunoSEQ multiplex PCR, and its TCRdb copy is limited to in-frame clones, with some not included. The profile shows 150,000 to 200,000 clones, about 88% of them singletons. The sequencing input was PBMCs. The receptor source for this set is a man aged 18 to 29 in good health and CMV-seronegative.

V is TRBV27 and J is TRBJ1-5; no firm D call. Germline CDR1 is MNHEY and CDR2 is SMNVEV (reference sequence). The CDR3 consists of 13 residues. The V end was cut by 6 bases, the J end by 4 bases, with 10 bases between. CDR3 in DNA: TGTGCCAGCAGAAGTCCGGGGAATCAGCCCCAGCATTTT. Encoded protein: CASRSPGNQPQHF.

The chain has TRBV2 and TRBJ2-7, with D maybe TRBD1 (6 bases). The germline CDR1 and CDR2 sequences are SNHLY and FYNNEI. The CDR3 has 15 amino acids. V shed 6 bases and J shed 0 bases, with 15 bases lying between them. The CDR3 DNA follows: TGTGCCAGCAGAGCAGGGGACCCCCCCTCCTACGAGCAGTACGTC. It is translated as CASRAGDPPSYEQYV.

The V and J genes are TRBV6-1 and TRBJ1-2, with D perhaps TRBD1 (6 bases). V gave up 8 bases and J gave up 4 bases, with 11 bases separating them. The CDR3 contains 12 residues. CDR1 and CDR2 (germline): MNHNS, SASEGT. CDR3 sequence: CASRGGRYGYTF. Written as DNA, the CDR3 is TGTGCCAGCCGAGGGGGACGCTATGGCTACACCTTC.

The chain carries TRBV9 and TRBJ1-1; D ambiguous. Trimming pared 4 bases from V and 2 bases from J, leaving 9 bases between. CDR1 is SGDLS and CDR2 is YYNGEE in the germline V gene. The CDR3 covers 13 residues. CDR3: CASSPGLNTEAFF. The CDR3 DNA reads TGTGCCAGCAGCCCCGGACTTAACACTGAAGCTTTCTTT.

The rearrangement joins TRBV18 to TRBJ2-7; possible D gene TRBD1, 7 bases. V was cut by 6 bases and J by 3 bases, with 18 bases left in between. CDR1 is KGHSH, CDR2 LQKENI, per germline. The CDR3 has 15 amino acids. The CDR3 protein is CASSLGGGANYEQYF. In nucleotides, the CDR3 is TGTGCCAGCTCCCTAGGAGGGGGCGCCAACTACGAGCAGTACTTC.

V is TRBV30 and J is TRBJ1-1; maybe TRBD1 (5 bases). Germline CDR1 reads GTSNPN; CDR2 reads SVGIG (reference sequence). The CDR3 consists of 13 residues. Trimming stripped 4 bases from V and 3 bases from J, with 12 bases between. CDR3 nucleotide sequence: TGTGCCTGGACTCTGGGGCTTTACACTGAAGCTTTCTTT. It specifies CAWTLGLYTEAFF.

V and J are TRBV30 and TRBJ2-1; 12 bases are shared with TRBD2. The ends lost 8 bases at V and 9 bases at J; junction bases unmatched: 11. The CDR3 length is 14 residues. Germline V CDR1 and CDR2: GTSNPN, SVGIG (reference sequence). CDR3 sequence reads: CAQDPSGGAGEQFF. CDR3 bases: TGTGCCCAAGACCCTAGCGGGGGGGCAGGTGAGCAGTTCTTC.

This clone was detected only a few times. The rearrangement links TRBV6-5 to TRBJ2-2, with 8 nucleotides matching TRBD2. Germline trimming cut 2 bases from V and 6 bases from J; bases unmatched to any gene: 2. This CDR3 spans 14 amino acids. CDR1 is MNHEY, CDR2 SVGAGI, per germline. The CDR3 spells CASSYGTSPGELFF. In DNA, the CDR3 is TGTGCCAGCAGTTACGGGACTAGTCCCGGGGAGCTGTTTTTT.

The chain is built from TRBV10-3 and TRBJ2-7; D might be TRBD1 (5 bases). The germline V gene encodes CDR1 ENHRY and CDR2 SYGVKD. Between the trimmed V and J ends, which lost 3 bases and 10 bases, there was a span of 19 bases. The CDR3 runs to 14 residues. CDR3 bases: TGTGCCATCAGTGAAGGTTTGGGGCCAGAAATCCAGTACGTC. Its translation: CAISEGLGPEIQYV.

The gene calls are TRBV19 and TRBJ2-7, with D tentatively TRBD1 (5 bases). The V gene's germline CDR1 is LNHDA and CDR2 SQIVND (reference sequence). V was clipped by 6 bases and J by 2 bases, with 11 bases between them. This CDR3 contains 13 residues. The CDR3 sequence is CASSLDIPYEQYF. The CDR3 DNA is TGTGCCAGTAGCCTGGACATACCCTACGAGCAGTACTTC.

This clone has just one count. This chain uses TRBV2 with TRBJ2-2; 8 bases are shared with TRBD2. J was trimmed by 4 bases and V by 6 bases; bases with no gene match: 1. The CDR3 runs 13 residues. Per the germline V gene, CDR1 is SNHLY and CDR2 is FYNNEI. CDR3 residues: CASSGGATGELFF. DNA for the CDR3: TGTGCCAGCAGCGGGGGGGCCACCGGGGAGCTGTTTTTT.

V is TRBV5-4 and J is TRBJ2-1; TRBD1 is a possible D gene (6 bases). V was cut by 0 bases and J by 8 bases, with 9 bases left in between. CDR1 is SGHNT, CDR2 YYREEE, per germline (reference sequence). CDR3 length: 13 residues. The DNA of the CDR3 is TGTGCCAGCAGCTTGGCCGCAGGGGATGAGCAGTTCTTC. Residues: CASSLAAGDEQFF. Drawing the rest from reference TRBV5-4 and TRBJ2-1, the complete variable domain is ETGVTQSPTHLIKTRGQQVTLRCSSQSGHNTVSWYQQALGQGPQFIFQYYREEENGRGNFPPRFSGLQFPNYSSELNVNALELDDSALYLCASSLAAGDEQFFGPGTRLTVL.

This rearrangement joins TRBV29-1 to TRBJ2-2; D gene ambiguous. Germline V gives CDR1 SQVTM, CDR2 ANQGSEA. CDR3 length equals 15 residues. V was clipped by 6 bases and J by 6 bases, with 20 bases between them. CDR3 residues: CSVAMQRYRAGELFF. In DNA form, the CDR3 reads TGCAGCGTCGCAATGCAGAGGTATCGTGCCGGGGAGCTGTTTTTT.

The CDR3 protein is CATGTPFSGDEQFF. CDR3 DNA sequence: TGCGCCACCGGGACACCATTTTCTGGCGATGAGCAGTTCTTC. The rearrangement uses TRBV4-1 and TRBJ2-1; a possible D gene is TRBD1 (6 bases). V lost 10 bases to trimming and J lost 8 bases, with 21 bases between them. This CDR3 is 14 amino acids long. Germline CDR1 reads MGHRA; CDR2 reads YSYEKL.

V usage is TRBV27 and J usage is TRBJ2-7; D is possibly TRBD2 (6 bases). CDR1 and CDR2 (germline): MNHEY, SMNVEV (reference sequence). V lost 3 bases to trimming and J lost 2 bases, with 11 bases between them. CDR3 size: 14 residues. The CDR3 loop is CASSLRGEAYEQYF. The DNA of the CDR3 is TGTGCCAGCAGTTTGCGGGGAGAAGCCTACGAGCAGTACTTC.

The gene calls are TRBV27 and TRBJ2-3; unclear D gene. CDR3 length: 13 amino acids. In germline, CDR1 is MNHEY, CDR2 SMNVEV (reference sequence). Trimming took off 6 bases at V and 4 bases at J, with 11 bases between the two ends. The CDR3 bases are TGTGCCAGCAGATCCCCGGCGGCAGATACGCAGTATTTT. It yields the protein CASRSPAADTQYF.

V usage is TRBV10-3 and J usage is TRBJ2-7, with 10 bases identical to TRBD1. The CDR3 consists of 14 residues. Germline trimming cut 2 bases from V and 10 bases from J; bases unmatched to any gene: 8. Germline CDR1 and CDR2: ENHRY and SYGVKD. The CDR3 DNA reads TGTGCCATCAGTGAGACCGGGACAGGGGTATTTCAGTACGTC. It is translated as CAISETGTGVFQYV.

J is TRBJ2-7 and V is TRBV19; 12 bases match TRBD1. V was pared by 5 bases and J by 4 bases, with 9 bases of the junction left unmatched. In germline, CDR1 is LNHDA, CDR2 SQIVND (reference sequence). This CDR3 region has 16 residues. In DNA form, the CDR3 reads TGTGCCAGTAGTCTCCCGGGACAGGGGGCGCCTTACGAGCAGTACTTC. Translating it yields CASSLPGQGAPYEQYF.

This chain connects TRBV10-3 to TRBJ1-3, with unresolved D. Germline assignment: CDR1 ENHRY and CDR2 SYGVKD. This CDR3 has 11 amino acids. Trimming took 6 bases from V and 4 from J, leaving 4 bases between them. The CDR3 loop is CAIRSGNTIYF. The CDR3 nucleotides read TGTGCCATCAGAAGCGGAAACACCATATATTTT.

This clone was observed once. The chain is built from TRBV28 and TRBJ1-2; 7 nucleotides align to TRBD1. Per the germline V gene, CDR1 is MDHEN and CDR2 is SYDVKM. CDR3 length: 12 amino acids. J was trimmed by 8 bases and V by 3 bases; bases with no gene match: 3. The CDR3 sequence: CASSFLDRGYTF. The CDR3 DNA reads TGTGCCAGCAGTTTTCTGGACAGGGGCTACACCTTC.

The V gene is TRBV5-6, the J gene TRBJ2-1; D gene unclear. CDR1 is SGHDT and CDR2 is YYEEEE in the germline V gene. The CDR3 has 13 amino acids. Trimming pared 5 bases from V and 6 bases from J, leaving 12 bases between. The chain's CDR3 is CASRPLPGNEQFF. The CDR3 DNA reads TGTGCCAGCAGACCTCTTCCGGGCAATGAGCAGTTCTTC.

The chain is built from TRBV2 and TRBJ2-7, with TRBD2 matching over 8 bases. The junction had 1 base not matched to a gene; V was cut back by 6 bases and J by 3 bases. The germline V gene has CDR1 SNHLY and CDR2 FYNNEI. This CDR3 is built from 12 residues. The CDR3 protein is CASRGTSYEQYF. CDR3 sequence (DNA): TGTGCCAGCAGGGGGACTAGCTACGAGCAGTACTTC.

The chain joins TRBV9 to TRBJ1-3; no reliable D call. Trimming cost V 0 bases and J 0 bases, with 10 bases left between them. CDR3 length: 16 amino acids. CDR1 is SGDLS and CDR2 is YYNGEE in the germline V gene. The CDR3 region is CASSVAVASSGNTIYF. In DNA, the CDR3 is TGTGCCAGCAGCGTAGCGGTAGCCTCCTCTGGAAACACCATATATTTT.

The CDR3 DNA reads TGTGCCAGCAGCCGCCGGGACAGGAATGAAAAACTGTTTTTT. Encoded protein: CASSRRDRNEKLFF. The chain links TRBV6-1 to TRBJ1-4, with TRBD1 matching over 8 bases. The CDR3 is made up of 14 amino acids. V dropped 6 bases and J dropped 5; count of bases not matched to a gene: 5. Germline CDR1 MNHNS, CDR2 SASEGT.

This CDR3 is CAISEGGTMLYNEQFF. CDR3 bases: TGTGCCATCAGTGAGGGAGGGACTATGCTTTACAATGAGCAGTTCTTC. The rearrangement joins TRBV10-3 to TRBJ2-1, with 7 bases aligning to TRBD2. CDR1 ENHRY and CDR2 SYGVKD come from the germline V gene. The CDR3 runs to 16 residues. V shed 2 bases, J shed 4 bases, and the junction held 8 bases outside the gene matches.

Worth noting for this clone: Sequence at one end of the junction differs from germline and may be a read error. This specimen includes other DNA sequences encoding the same CDR3. V is TRBV7-7 and J is TRBJ2-2, with 10 positions matching TRBD2. The CDR3 consists of 16 residues. Germline CDR1 reads SSHAT; CDR2 reads FNYEAQ (reference sequence). CDR3 loop: CASSLGPSGSTGELFF. The CDR3 nucleotides are TGTGCTAGCAGCTTAGGCCCTAGCGGGAGTACCGGGGAGCTGTTTTTT.

The chain combines TRBV28 with TRBJ1-2; D is possibly TRBD1 (6 bases). Between the trimmed V and J ends, which lost 11 bases and 6 bases, there was a span of 13 bases. Germline V gene sequence: CDR1 MDHEN, CDR2 SYDVKM. The CDR3 runs to 11 residues. CDR3 loop: CAYGTSDGYTF. CDR3 bases: TGTGCCTACGGGACATCGGATGGCTACACCTTC.

This clone was seen just once. The J gene is TRBJ1-6, the V gene TRBV27, with 7 bases that match TRBD1. This CDR3 is built from 15 residues. The V gene end was trimmed by 4 bases and the J gene end by 5 bases; junction bases not matched to a gene: 5. Germline V CDR1 and CDR2: MNHEY, SMNVEV (reference sequence). Written as DNA, the CDR3 is TGTGCCAGCAGTTCCTCCGGGACAGATAATTCACCCCTCCACTTT. Residues: CASSSSGTDNSPLHF.

The chain employs TRBV4-3 and TRBJ2-3, with 13 bases aligning to TRBD2. The CDR3 is made up of 16 amino acids. The germline V gene encodes CDR1 LGHNA and CDR2 YSLEER. J gave up 2 bases and V 2 bases, and 1 base lay outside the gene matches. This CDR3 is CASSQTSGRVTDTQYF. The CDR3 DNA sequence: TGCGCCAGCAGCCAAACTAGCGGGAGGGTCACAGATACGCAGTATTTT.

The rearrangement links TRBV19 to TRBJ1-5; 8 positions match TRBD1. Per the germline V gene, CDR1 is LNHDA and CDR2 is SQIVND (reference sequence). J gave up 1 base and V 6 bases, and 5 bases lay outside the gene matches. The CDR3 has 15 residues. The CDR3 nucleotides read TGTGCCAGTAGGGGGACAGGTGGGAGCAATCAGCCCCAGCATTTT. Its translation is CASRGTGGSNQPQHF.

The table lists this clone with a count of one. V is TRBV5-1 and J is TRBJ1-2, with a possible D match to TRBD1 (5 bases). There are 13 residues in the CDR3. CDR1 and CDR2 (germline): SGHRS, YFSETQ. V was pared by 2 bases and J by 4 bases, with 9 bases between. The CDR3 DNA is TGCGCCAGCAGCTTAGCAGGGTTCTATGGCTACACCTTC. Protein sequence: CASSLAGFYGYTF.

This chain links TRBV28 with TRBJ1-5, with 10 bases aligning to TRBD1. This CDR3 has 18 amino acids. The J segment lost 1 base and the V segment lost 5 bases, leaving 11 bases of the junction unmatched. Germline V lookup: CDR1 MDHEN, CDR2 SYDVKM. For the CDR3, the DNA is TGTGCCAGCAGTCCCGGGACAGGGGATGTTTTAAGCAATCAGCCCCAGCATTTT. It yields the protein CASSPGTGDVLSNQPQHF.